The source of this T cell receptor beta chain is a study of regulatory dendritic cells for organ transplantation. Regarding this clone: Its matching antigen is unknown.

The method was immunoSEQ multiplex PCR; TCRdb's version includes in-frame clones alone and lacks a portion of them. The table records 25,000 or so clones, roughly 85% of them present only once. The CDR3 contains 13 residues. V was clipped by 6 bases and J by 3 bases, with 12 bases between them. In germline, CDR1 is SGHTA, CDR2 FQGNSA. Study observations and caveats: Alloreactive memory CD8+ T cell pools varied considerably between individuals.

The sample consisted of naive CD4+ T cells from blood. Subset denoted: CD45RA+ naive T cells. J is TRBJ2-7 and V is TRBV7-2; D not certain. This clonotype was obtained from a human donor in good health. CDR3 loop: CASSPPVVYEQYF. The CDR3 DNA sequence: TGTGCCAGCAGTCCCCCCGTCGTCTACGAGCAGTACTTC.